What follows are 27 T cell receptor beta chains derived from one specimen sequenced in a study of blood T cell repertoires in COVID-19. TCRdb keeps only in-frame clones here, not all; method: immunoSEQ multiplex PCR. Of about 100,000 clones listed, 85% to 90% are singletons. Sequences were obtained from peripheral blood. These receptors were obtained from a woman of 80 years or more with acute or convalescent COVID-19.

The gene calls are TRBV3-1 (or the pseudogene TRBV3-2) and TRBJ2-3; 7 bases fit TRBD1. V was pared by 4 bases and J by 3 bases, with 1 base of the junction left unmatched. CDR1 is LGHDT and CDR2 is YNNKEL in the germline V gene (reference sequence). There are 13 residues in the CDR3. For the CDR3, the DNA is TGTGCCAGCAGCCTCAGGGGGACAGATACGCAGTATTTT. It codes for CASSLRGTDTQYF.

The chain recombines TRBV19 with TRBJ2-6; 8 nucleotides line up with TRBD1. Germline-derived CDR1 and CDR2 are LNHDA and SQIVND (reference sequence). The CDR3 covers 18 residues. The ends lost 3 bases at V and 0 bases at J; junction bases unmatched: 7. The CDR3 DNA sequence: TGTGCCAGTAGTATCAGGACAGGGCGCTACTCTGGGGCCAACGTCCTGACTTTC. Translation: CASSIRTGRYSGANVLTF.

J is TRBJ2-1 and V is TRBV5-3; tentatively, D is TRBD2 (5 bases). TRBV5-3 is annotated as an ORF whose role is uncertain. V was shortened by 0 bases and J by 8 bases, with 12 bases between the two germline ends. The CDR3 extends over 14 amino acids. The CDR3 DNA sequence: TGTGCCAGAAGCTTGGGGACTCCCTTGGATGAGCAGTTCTTC. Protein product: CARSLGTPLDEQFF.

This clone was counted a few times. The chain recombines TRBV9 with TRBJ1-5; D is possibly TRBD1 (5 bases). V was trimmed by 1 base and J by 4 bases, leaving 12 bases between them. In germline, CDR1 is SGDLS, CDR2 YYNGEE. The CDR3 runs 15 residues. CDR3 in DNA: TGTGCCAGCAGCGTATCGGGGGGTACGAATCAGCCCCAGCATTTT. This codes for CASSVSGGTNQPQHF. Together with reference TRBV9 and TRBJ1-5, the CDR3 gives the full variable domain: DSGVTQTPKHLITATGQRVTLRCSPRSGDLSVYWYQQSLDQGLQFLIQYYNGEERAKGNILERFSAQQFPDLHSELNLSSLELGDSALYFCASSVSGGTNQPQHFGDGTRLSIL.

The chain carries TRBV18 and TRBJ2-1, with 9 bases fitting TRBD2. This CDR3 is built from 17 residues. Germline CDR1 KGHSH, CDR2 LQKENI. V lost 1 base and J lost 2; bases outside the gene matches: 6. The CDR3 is CASSPRGSGGTYNEQFF. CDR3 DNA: TGTGCCAGCTCACCACGTGGTAGCGGGGGTACCTACAATGAGCAGTTCTTC.

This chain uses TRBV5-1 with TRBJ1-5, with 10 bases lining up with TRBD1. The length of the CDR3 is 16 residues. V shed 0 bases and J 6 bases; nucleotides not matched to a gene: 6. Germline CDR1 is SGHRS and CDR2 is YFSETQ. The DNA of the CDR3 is TGCGCCAGCAGCTTGGGGGGACAGGGGATAAGTCAGCCCCAGCATTTT. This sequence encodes CASSLGGQGISQPQHF.

CDR3 loop: CAISESRGAPQETQYF. The CDR3 DNA reads as TGTGCCATCAGTGAGTCCAGGGGTGCCCCACAAGAGACCCAGTACTTC. This chain links TRBV10-3 with TRBJ2-5; a weak D match, TRBD1 (6 bases). The CDR3 totals 16 residues. V lost 0 bases and J 2 bases, leaving 13 bases between the germline ends. The germline CDR1 and CDR2 sequences are ENHRY and SYGVKD.

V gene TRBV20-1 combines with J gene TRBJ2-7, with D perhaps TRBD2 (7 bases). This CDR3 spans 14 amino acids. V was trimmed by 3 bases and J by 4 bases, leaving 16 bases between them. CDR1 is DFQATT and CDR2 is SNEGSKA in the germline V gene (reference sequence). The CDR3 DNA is TGCAGTGCTAGTCGGGGGGCGCTCGGATACGAGCAGTACTTC. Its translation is CSASRGALGYEQYF.

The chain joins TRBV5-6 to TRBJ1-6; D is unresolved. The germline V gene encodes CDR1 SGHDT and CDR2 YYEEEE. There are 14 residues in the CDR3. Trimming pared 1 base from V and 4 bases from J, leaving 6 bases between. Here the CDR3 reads CASSLSRYNSPLHF. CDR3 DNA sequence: TGTGCCAGCAGCTTGTCTCGTTATAATTCACCCCTCCACTTT.

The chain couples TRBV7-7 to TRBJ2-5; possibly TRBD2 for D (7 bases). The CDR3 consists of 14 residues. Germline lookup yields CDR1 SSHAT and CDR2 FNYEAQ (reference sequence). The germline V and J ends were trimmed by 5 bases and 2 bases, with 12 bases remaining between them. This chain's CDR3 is CASSVGGPQETQYF. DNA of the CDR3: TGTGCCAGCAGCGTCGGGGGGCCGCAAGAGACCCAGTACTTC.

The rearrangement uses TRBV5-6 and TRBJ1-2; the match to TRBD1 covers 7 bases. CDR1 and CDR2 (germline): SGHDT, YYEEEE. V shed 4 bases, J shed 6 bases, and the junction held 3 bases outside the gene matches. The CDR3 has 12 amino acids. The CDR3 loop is CASSLGQDGYTF. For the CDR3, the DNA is TGTGCCAGCAGCCTAGGACAGGATGGCTACACCTTC.

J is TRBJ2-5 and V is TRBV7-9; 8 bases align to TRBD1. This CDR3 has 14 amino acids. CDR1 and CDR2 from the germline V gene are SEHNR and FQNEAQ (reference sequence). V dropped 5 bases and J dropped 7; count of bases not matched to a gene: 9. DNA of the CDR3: TGTGCCAGCAGCGGAAGGACAGGGTCGGGGACCCAGTACTTC. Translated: CASSGRTGSGTQYF.

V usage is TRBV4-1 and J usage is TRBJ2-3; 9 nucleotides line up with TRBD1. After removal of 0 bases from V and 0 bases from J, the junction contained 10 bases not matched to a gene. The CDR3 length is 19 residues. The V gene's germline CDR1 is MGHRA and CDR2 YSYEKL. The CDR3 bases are TGCGCCAGCAGCCAAGATCTCGGACAGGGGAGGTATAGCACAGATACGCAGTATTTT. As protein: CASSQDLGQGRYSTDTQYF.

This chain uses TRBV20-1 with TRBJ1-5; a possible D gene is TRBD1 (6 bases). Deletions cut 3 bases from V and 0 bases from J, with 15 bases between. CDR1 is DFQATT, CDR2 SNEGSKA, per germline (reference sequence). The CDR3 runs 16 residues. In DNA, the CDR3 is TGCAGTGCTAGTAACCCGGGACAAAATAGCAATCAGCCCCAGCATTTT. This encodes CSASNPGQNSNQPQHF.

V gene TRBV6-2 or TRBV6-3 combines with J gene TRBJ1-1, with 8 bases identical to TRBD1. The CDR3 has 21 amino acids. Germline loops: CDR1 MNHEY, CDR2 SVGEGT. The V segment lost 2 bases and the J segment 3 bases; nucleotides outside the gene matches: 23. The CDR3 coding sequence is TGTGCCAGCAGTTACACCCCCATGCCCTCCGACAGGGGAGGTTTTCACACTGAAGCTTTCTTT. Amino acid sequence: CASSYTPMPSDRGGFHTEAFF.

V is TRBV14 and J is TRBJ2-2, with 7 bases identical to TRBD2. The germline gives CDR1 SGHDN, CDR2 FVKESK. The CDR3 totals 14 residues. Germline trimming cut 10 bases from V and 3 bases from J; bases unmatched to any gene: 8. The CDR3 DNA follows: TGTGCCACCGCAAGGGGAGGGTACACCGGGGAGCTGTTTTTT. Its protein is CATARGGYTGELFF. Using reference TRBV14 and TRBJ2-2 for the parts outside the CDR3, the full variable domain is EAGVTQFPSHSVIEKGQTVTLRCDPISGHDNLYWYRRVMGKEIKFLLHFVKESKQDESGMPNNRFLAERTGGTYSTLKVQPAELEDSGVYFCATARGGYTGELFFGEGSRLTVL.

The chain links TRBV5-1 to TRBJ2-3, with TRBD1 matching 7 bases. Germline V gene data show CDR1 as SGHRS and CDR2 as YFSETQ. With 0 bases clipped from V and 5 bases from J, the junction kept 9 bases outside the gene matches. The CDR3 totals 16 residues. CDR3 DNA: TGCGCCAGCAGCTTGGGTGCGACAGGGAGTGGAGATACGCAGTATTTT. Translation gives CASSLGATGSGDTQYF.

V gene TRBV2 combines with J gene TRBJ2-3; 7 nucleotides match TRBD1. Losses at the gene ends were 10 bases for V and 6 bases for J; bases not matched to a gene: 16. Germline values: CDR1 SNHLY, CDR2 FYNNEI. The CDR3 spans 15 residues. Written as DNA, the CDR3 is TGTGCCACCCTTCAAACAGGGGCGACGCCGGATACGCAGTATTTT. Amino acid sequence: CATLQTGATPDTQYF. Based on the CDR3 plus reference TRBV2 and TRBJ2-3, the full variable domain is EPEVTQTPSHQVTQMGQEVILRCVPISNHLYFYWYRQILGQKVEFLVSFYNNEISEKSEIFDDQFSVERPDGSNFTLKIRSTKLEDSAMYFCATLQTGATPDTQYFGPGTRLTVL.

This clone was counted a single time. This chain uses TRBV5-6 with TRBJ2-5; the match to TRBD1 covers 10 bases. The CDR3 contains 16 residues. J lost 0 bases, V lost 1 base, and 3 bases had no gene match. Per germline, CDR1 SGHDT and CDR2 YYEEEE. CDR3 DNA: TGTGCCAGCAGCTTGCTGGGACAGGGGTACCAAGAGACCCAGTACTTC. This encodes CASSLLGQGYQETQYF.

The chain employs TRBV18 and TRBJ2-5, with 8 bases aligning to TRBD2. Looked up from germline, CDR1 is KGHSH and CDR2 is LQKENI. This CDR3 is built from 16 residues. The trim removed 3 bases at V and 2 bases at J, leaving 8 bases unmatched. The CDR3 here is CASSPRVAGSQETQYF. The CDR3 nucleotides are TGTGCCAGCTCACCTAGGGTAGCGGGGTCGCAAGAGACCCAGTACTTC.

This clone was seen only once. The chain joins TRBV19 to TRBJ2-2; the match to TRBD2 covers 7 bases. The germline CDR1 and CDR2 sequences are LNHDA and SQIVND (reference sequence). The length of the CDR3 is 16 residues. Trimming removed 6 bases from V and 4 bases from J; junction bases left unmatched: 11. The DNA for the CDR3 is TGTGCCAGTAGCCTCAACGCAGCGGGAAGCACCGGGGAGCTGTTTTTT. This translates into CASSLNAAGSTGELFF. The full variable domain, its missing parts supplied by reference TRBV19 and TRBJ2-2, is DGGITQSPKYLFRKEGQNVTLSCEQNLNHDAMYWYRQDPGQGLRLIYYSQIVNDFQKGDIAEGYSVSREKKESFPLTVTSAQKNPTAFYLCASSLNAAGSTGELFFGEGSRLTVL.

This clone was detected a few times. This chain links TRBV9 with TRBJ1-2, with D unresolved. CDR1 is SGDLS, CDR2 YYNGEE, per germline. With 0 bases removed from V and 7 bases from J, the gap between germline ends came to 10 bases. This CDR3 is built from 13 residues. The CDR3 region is CASSVAQERGYTF. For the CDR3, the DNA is TGTGCCAGCAGCGTAGCCCAAGAGCGTGGCTACACCTTC.

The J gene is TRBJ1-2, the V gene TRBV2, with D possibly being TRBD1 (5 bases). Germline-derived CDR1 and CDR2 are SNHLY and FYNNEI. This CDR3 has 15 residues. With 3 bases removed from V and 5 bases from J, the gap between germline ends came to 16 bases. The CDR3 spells CASSEGRALLYGYTF. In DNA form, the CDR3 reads TGTGCCAGCAGTGAGGGCAGGGCGTTATTGTATGGCTACACCTTC.

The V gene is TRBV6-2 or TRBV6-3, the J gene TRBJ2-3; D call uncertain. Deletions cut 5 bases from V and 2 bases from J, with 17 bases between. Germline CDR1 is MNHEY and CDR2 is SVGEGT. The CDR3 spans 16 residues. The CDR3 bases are TGTGCCAGCAGTGATAGGTTAGGCACTACCACAGATACGCAGTATTTT. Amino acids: CASSDRLGTTTDTQYF.

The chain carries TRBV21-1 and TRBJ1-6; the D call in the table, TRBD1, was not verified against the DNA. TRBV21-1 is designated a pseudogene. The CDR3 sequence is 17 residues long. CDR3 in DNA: TGTGCCAGCAGCAGGGGACAGCCCAGGGACTGTAATTCACCCCTCCACTTT. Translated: CASSRGQPRDCNSPLHF.

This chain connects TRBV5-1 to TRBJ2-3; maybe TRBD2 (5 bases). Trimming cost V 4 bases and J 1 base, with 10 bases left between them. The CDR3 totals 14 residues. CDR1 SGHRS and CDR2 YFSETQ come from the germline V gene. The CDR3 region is CASSLRERTDTQYF. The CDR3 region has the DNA TGCGCCAGCAGCCTTAGGGAGCGCACAGATACGCAGTATTTT.

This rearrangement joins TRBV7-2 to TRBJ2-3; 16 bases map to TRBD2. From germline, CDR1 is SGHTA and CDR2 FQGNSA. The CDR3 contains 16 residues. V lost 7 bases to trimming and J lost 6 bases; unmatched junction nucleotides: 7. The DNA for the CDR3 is TGTGCCAGCACCCCGGGACTAGCGGGGGGGCTTGATACGCAGTATTTT. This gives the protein CASTPGLAGGLDTQYF.